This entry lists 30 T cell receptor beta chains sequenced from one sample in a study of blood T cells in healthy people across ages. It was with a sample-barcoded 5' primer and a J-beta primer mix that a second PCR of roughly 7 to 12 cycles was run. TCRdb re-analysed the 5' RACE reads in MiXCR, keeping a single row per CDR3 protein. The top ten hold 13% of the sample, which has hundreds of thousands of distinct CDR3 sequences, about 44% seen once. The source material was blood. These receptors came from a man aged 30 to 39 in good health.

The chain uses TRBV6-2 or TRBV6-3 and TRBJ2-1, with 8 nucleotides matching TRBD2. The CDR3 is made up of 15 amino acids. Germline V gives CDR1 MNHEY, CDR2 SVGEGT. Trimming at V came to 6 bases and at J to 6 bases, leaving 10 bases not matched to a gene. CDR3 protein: CASSPSAGGRNEQFF. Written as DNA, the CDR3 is TGTGCCAGCAGCCCCAGCGCGGGGGGACGCAATGAGCAGTTCTTC.

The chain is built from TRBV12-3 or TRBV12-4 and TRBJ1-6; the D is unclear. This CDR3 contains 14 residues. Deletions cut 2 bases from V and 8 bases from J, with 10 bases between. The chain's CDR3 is CASSLYMEDSPLHF. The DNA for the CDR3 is TGTGCCAGCAGTTTATACATGGAGGATTCACCCCTCCACTTT.

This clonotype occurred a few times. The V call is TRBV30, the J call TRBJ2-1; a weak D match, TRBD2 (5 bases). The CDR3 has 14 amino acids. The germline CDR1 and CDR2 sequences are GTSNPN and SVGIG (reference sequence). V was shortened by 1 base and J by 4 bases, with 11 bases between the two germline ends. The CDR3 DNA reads TGTGCCTGGAGTGCCGGGATCGGGTACAATGAGCAGTTCTTC. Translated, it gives CAWSAGIGYNEQFF.

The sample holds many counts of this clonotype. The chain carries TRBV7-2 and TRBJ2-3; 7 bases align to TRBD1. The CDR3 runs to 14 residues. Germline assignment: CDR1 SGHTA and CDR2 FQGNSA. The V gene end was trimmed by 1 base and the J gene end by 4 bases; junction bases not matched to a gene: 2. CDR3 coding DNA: TGTGCCAGCAGCTTAGGACAGGGTCCAGATACGCAGTATTTT. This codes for CASSLGQGPDTQYF.

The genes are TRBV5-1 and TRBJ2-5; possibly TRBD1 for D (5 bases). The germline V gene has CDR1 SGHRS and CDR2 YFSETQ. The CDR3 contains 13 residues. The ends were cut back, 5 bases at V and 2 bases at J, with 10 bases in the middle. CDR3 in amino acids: CASRQENQETQYF. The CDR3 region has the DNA TGCGCCAGCAGACAGGAAAATCAAGAGACCCAGTACTTC.

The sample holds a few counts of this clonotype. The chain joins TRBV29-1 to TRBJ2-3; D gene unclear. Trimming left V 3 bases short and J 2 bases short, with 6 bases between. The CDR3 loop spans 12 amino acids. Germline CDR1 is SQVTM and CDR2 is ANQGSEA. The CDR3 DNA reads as TGCAGCGTTGAGAGCGACACAGATACGCAGTATTTT. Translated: CSVESDTDTQYF.

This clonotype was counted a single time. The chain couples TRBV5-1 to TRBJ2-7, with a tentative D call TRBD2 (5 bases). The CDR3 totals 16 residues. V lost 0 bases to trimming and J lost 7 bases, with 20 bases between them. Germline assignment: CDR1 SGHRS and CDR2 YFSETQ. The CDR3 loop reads CASSLDMEEATYEQYF. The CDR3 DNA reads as TGCGCCAGCAGCTTGGATATGGAGGAGGCCACTTATGAGCAGTACTTC.

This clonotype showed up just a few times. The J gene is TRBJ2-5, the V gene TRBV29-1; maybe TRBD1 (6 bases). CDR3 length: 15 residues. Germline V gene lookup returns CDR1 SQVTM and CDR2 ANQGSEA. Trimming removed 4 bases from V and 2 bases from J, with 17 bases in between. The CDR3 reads CSVAAPGVFQETQYF. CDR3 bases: TGCAGCGTTGCCGCGCCAGGGGTATTTCAAGAGACCCAGTACTTC. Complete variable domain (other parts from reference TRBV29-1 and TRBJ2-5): SAVISQKPSRDICQRGTSLTIQCQVDSQVTMMFWYRQQPGQSLTLIATANQGSEATYESGFVIDKFPISRPNLTFSTLTVSNMSPEDSSIYLCSVAAPGVFQETQYFGPGTRLLVL.

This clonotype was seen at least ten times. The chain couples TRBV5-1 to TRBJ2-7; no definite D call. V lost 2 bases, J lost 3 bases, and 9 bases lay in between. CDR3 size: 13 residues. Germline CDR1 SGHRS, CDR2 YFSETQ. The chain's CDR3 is CASSFLGGYEQYF. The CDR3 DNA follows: TGCGCCAGCAGCTTCTTGGGTGGCTACGAGCAGTACTTC.

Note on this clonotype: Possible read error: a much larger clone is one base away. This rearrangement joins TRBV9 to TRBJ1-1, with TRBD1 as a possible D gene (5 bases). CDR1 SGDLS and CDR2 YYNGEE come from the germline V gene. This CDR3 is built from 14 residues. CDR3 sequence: CACSVGGGNTEAFF. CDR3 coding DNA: TGTGCCTGCAGCGTCGGGGGGGGGAACACTGAAGCTTTCTTT.

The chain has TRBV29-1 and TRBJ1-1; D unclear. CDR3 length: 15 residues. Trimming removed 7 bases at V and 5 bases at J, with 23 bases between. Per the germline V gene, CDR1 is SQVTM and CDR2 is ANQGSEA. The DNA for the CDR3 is TGCAGCGCCCGGGAGCTTCGGGCGGTAGAAACTGAAGCTTTCTTT. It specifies CSARELRAVETEAFF. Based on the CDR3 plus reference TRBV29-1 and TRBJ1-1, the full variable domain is SAVISQKPSRDICQRGTSLTIQCQVDSQVTMMFWYRQQPGQSLTLIATANQGSEATYESGFVIDKFPISRPNLTFSTLTVSNMSPEDSSIYLCSARELRAVETEAFFGQGTRLTVV.

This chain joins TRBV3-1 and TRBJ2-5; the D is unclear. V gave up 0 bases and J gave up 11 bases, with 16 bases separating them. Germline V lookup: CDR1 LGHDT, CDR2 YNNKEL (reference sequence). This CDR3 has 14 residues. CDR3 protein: CASSQDSKSSEQYF. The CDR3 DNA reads TGTGCCAGCAGCCAAGACTCCAAGAGTAGTGAGCAGTACTTC.

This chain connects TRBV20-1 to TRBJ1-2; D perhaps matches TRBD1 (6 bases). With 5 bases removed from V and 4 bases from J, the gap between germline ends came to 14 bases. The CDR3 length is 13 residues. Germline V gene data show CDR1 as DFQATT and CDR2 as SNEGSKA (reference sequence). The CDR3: CSAPGRGLYGYTF. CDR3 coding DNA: TGCAGTGCTCCAGGCCGGGGGCTCTATGGCTACACCTTC.

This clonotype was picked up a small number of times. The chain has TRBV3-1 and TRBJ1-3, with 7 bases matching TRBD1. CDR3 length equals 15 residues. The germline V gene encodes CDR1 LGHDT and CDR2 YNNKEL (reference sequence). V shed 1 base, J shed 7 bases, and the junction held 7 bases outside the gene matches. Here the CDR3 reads CASSQGRGLGNTIYF. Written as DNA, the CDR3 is TGTGCCAGCAGCCAAGGAAGGGGGCTCGGGAACACCATATATTTT.

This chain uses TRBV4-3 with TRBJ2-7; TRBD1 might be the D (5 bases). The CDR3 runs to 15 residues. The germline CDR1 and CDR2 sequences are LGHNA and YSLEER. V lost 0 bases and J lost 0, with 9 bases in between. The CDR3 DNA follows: TGCGCCAGCAGCCAAGACCAAGACAGCTCCTACGAGCAGTACTTC. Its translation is CASSQDQDSSYEQYF.

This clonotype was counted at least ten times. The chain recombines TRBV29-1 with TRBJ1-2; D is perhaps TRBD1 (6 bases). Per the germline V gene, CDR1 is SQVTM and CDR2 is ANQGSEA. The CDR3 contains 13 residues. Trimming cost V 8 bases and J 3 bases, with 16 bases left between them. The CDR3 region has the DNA TGCAGCATCCCCTCGGGGGCTGACTATGGCTACACCTTC. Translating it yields CSIPSGADYGYTF. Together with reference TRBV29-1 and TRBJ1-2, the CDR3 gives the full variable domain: SAVISQKPSRDICQRGTSLTIQCQVDSQVTMMFWYRQQPGQSLTLIATANQGSEATYESGFVIDKFPISRPNLTFSTLTVSNMSPEDSSIYLCSIPSGADYGYTFGSGTRLTVV.

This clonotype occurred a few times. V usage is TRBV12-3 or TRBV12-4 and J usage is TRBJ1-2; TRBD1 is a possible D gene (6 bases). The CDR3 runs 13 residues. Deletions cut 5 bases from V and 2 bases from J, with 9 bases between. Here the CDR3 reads CASSGQRNYGYTF. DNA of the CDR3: TGTGCCAGCAGTGGACAGCGGAACTATGGCTACACCTTC.

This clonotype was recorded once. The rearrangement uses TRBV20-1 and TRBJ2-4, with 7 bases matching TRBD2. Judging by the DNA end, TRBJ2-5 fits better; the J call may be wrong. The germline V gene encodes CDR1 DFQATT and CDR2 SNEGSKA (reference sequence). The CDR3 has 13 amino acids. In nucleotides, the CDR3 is TGCAGTCCCTCGGGGGGTAGTGGCGAGACCCAGTACTTC. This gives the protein CSPSGGSGETQYF.

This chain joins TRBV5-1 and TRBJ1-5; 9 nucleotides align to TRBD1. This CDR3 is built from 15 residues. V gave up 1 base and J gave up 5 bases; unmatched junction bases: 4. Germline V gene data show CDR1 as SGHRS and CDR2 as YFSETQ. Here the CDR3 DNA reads TGCGCCAGCAGCTTGAGGACAGGGGTGGATCAGCCCCAGCATTTT. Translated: CASSLRTGVDQPQHF.

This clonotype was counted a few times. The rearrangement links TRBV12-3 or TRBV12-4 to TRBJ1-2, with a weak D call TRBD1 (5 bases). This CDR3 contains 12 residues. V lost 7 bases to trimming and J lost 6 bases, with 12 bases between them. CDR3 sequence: CASTKLGHGYTF. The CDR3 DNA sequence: TGTGCCAGCACCAAGTTGGGGCATGGCTACACCTTC.

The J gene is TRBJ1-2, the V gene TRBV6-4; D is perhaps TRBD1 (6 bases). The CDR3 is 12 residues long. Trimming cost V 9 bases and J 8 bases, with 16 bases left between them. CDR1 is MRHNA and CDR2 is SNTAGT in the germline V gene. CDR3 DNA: TGTGCCAGGAGGACAGTCCGGGGGGGCTACACCTTC. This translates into CARRTVRGGYTF.

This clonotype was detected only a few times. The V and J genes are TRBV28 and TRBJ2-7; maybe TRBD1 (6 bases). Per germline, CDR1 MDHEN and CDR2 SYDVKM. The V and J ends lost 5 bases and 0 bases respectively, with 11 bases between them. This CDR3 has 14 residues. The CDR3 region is CASSHRVFSYEQYF. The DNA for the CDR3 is TGTGCCAGCAGTCACAGGGTATTCTCCTACGAGCAGTACTTC. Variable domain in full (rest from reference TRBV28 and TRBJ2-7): DVKVTQSSRYLVKRTGEKVFLECVQDMDHENMFWYRQDPGLGLRLIYFSYDVKMKEKGDIPEGYSVSREKKERFSLILESASTNQTSMYLCASSHRVFSYEQYFGPGTRLTVT.

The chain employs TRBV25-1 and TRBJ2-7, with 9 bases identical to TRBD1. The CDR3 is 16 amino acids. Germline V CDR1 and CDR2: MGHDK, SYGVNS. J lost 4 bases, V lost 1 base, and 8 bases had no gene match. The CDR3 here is CASSEFSGQGWYEQYF. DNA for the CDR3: TGTGCCAGCAGTGAATTTTCGGGACAGGGTTGGTACGAGCAGTACTTC.

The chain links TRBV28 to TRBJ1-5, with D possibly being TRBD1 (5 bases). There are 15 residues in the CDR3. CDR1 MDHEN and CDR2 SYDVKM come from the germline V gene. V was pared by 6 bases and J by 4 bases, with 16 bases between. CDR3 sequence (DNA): TGTGCCAGCAGGTACGGACCCTCAGGGAATCAGCCCCAGCATTTT. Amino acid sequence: CASRYGPSGNQPQHF.

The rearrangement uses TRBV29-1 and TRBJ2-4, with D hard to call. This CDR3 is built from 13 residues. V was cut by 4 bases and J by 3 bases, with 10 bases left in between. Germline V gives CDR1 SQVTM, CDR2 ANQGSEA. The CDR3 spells CSVVGKGKNIQYF. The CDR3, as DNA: TGCAGCGTTGTGGGGAAGGGCAAAAACATTCAGTACTTC.

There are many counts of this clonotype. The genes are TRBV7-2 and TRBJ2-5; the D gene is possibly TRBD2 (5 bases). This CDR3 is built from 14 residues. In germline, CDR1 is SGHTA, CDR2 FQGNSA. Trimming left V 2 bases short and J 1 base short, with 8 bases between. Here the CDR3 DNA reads TGTGCCAGCAGCTTAACTAGGAGCCAAGAGACCCAGTACTTC. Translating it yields CASSLTRSQETQYF.

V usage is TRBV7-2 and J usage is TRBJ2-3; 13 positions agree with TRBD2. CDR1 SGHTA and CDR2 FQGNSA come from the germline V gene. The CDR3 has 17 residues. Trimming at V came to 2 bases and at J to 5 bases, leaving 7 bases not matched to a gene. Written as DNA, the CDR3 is TGTGCCAGCAGCTTACCAACTAGCGGGGGGGCGAAAGATACGCAGTATTTT. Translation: CASSLPTSGGAKDTQYF.

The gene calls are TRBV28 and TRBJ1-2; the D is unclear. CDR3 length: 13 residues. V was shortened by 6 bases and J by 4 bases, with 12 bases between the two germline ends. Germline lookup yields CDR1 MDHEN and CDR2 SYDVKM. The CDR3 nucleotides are TGTGCCAGCAGAAAAGGGCCCTTCTATGGCTACACCTTC. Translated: CASRKGPFYGYTF.

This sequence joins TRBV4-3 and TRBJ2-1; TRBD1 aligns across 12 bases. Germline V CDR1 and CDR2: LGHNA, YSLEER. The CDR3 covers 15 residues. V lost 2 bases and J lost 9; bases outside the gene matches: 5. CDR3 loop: CASSQKGQGATEQFF. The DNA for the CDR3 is TGCGCCAGCAGCCAAAAGGGACAGGGGGCAACTGAGCAGTTCTTC.

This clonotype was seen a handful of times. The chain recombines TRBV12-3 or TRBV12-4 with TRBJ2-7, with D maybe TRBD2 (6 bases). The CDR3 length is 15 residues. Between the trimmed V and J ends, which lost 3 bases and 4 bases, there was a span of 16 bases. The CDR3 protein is CASSLEDGGIYEQYF. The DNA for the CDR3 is TGTGCCAGCAGTTTGGAGGATGGGGGGATTTACGAGCAGTACTTC.